The source of this T cell receptor (beta chain) is a study of T cells in Graves' hyperthyroidism and ophthalmopathy. This clonotype appeared many times. Deletions cut 7 bases from V and 4 bases from J, with 7 bases between. Germline values: CDR1 MDHEN, CDR2 SYDVKM. The CDR3 length is 11 residues. What was amplified from RNA transcripts were TCR beta CDR3 regions. With the HTBI primer set, the TCR CDR3 went through a first round of RT-PCR. Each CDR3 protein is one row after TCRdb ran MiXCR on the multiplex PCR reads. The table has roughly 750,000 distinct CDR3 sequences, about a sixth seen once; the top ten hold around 7.7%.

This chain joins TRBV28 and TRBJ1-1; D is undetermined. This TCR came from a man aged 18 to 29 with Graves' hyperthyroidism. Specimen: blood. The CDR3 region is CASTRLTEAFF. DNA for the CDR3: TGTGCCAGCACCCGGCTCACTGAAGCTTTCTTT.